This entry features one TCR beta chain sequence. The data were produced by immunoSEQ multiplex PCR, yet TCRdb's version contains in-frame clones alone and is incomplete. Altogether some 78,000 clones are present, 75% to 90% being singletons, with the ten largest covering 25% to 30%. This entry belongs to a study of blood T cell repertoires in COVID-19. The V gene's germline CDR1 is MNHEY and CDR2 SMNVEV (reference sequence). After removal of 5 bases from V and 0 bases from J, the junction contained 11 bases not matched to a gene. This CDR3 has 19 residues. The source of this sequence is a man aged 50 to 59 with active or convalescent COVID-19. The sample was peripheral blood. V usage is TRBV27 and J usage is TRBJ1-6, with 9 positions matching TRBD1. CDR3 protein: CASSPDRDREGSYNSPLHF. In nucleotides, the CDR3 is TGTGCCAGCAGTCCCGACCGGGACAGGGAAGGCTCCTATAATTCACCCCTCCACTTT.